The T cell receptor beta chain described here comes from a study of shared T cell receptors in the human thymus. CDR3 size: 15 residues. The germline CDR1 and CDR2 sequences are MNHEY and SVGAGI. Trimming removed 6 bases from V and 5 bases from J; junction bases left unmatched: 11. Some clones are missing from TCRdb's copy, which holds only in-frame ones; the method was immunoSEQ multiplex PCR. The data show about 660,000 clones, more than 75% seen once. Another study also made use of these data, one on human thymus T cells.

The TCR originated in a boy under three years old with a congenital heart defect. Sequences were obtained from thymocytes. The rearrangement uses TRBV6-5 and TRBJ1-1, with 8 bases matching TRBD1. As DNA, the CDR3 is TGTGCCAGCAGCGATGCAGGGGGCGCTTCTACTGAAGCTTTCTTT. Its translation is CASSDAGGASTEAFF.